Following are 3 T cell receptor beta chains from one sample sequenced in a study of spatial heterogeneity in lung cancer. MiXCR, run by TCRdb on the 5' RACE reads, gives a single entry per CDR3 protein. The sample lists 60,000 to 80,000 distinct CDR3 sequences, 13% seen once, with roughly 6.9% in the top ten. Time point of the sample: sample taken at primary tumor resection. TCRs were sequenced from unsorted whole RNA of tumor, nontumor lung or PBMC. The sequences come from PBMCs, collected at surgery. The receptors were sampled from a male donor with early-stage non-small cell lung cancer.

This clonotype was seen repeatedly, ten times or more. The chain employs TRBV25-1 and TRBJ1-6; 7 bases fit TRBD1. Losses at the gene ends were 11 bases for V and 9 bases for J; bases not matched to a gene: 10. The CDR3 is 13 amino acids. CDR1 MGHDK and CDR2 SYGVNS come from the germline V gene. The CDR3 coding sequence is TGTGCCTCTCAGAGACAGGGCGGTTCACCCCTCCACTTT. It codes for CASQRQGGSPLHF.

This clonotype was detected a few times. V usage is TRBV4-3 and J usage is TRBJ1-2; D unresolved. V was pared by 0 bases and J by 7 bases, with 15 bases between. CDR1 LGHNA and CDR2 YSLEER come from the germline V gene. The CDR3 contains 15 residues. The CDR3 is CASSQERASRGGYTF. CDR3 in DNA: TGCGCCAGCAGCCAAGAGAGGGCTTCTAGAGGTGGCTACACCTTC.

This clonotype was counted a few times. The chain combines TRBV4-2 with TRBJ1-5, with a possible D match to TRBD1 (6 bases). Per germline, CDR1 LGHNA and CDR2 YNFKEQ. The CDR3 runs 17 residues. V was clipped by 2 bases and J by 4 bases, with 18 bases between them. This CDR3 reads CASSQTTPRTANQPQHF. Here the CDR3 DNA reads TGTGCCAGCAGCCAAACAACTCCAAGGACAGCGAATCAGCCCCAGCATTTT.